These T cell receptor beta chains were read from a single sample in a study of identical twins. TCRdb recomputed calls from the 5' RACE reads with MiXCR, one row per CDR3 protein. The sample yields 690,000 or so distinct CDR3 sequences, 5.5% to 6.5% seen once. The specimen sequenced was naive T cells sorted from blood. Receptor source: a man aged 18 to 30 in good health. Each CDR3 is given with its conserved first and last residue. A D gene is named only where the DNA matches it firmly. Some rows have no size entry. The others give once, few or many, or a class for an expanded clone.

V	D	J	size	DNA	CDR3
TRBV27	.	TRBJ2-2	few	TGTGCCAGCAATCTGAGGCCCGGGGGCGGGGAGCTGTTTTTT	CASNLRPGGGELFF
TRBV5-1	.	TRBJ2-1	few	TGCGCCAGCAGCTCTATAGCTCCGGGAGATAATGAGCAGTTCTTC	CASSSIAPGDNEQFF
TRBV12-3/TRBV12-4	TRBD1	TRBJ1-1	many	TGTGCCAGCATATCAGGGGGCGTGGACACTGAAGCTTTCTTT	CASISGGVDTEAFF
TRBV18	.	TRBJ1-5	many	TGTGCCAGCTCACCACGACAGGAGCAGCCCCAGCATTTT	CASSPRQEQPQHF
TRBV5-1	.	TRBJ2-5	many	TGCGCCAGCAGCTTCCCGTCAGAGTTGCCATACCAAGAGACCCAGTACTTC	CASSFPSELPYQETQYF
TRBV4-2	.	TRBJ2-5	many	TGTGCCAGCAGCCAAGAACTCTACGAGACCCAGTACTTC	CASSQELYETQYF
TRBV3-1	.	TRBJ2-2	.	TGTGCCAGCAGCCCTAGTGGGCGTGTCACCGGGGAGCTGTTTTTT	CASSPSGRVTGELFF
TRBV7-7	TRBD1	TRBJ2-2	many	TGTGCCAGCAGCTTAGGTGGGACAGGCGACACCGGGGAGCTGTTTTTT	CASSLGGTGDTGELFF
TRBV5-1	.	TRBJ2-7	.	TGCGCCAGCAGCTTGGTGGGGGAAATTGGCGAGCAGTACTTC	CASSLVGEIGEQYF
TRBV20-1	.	TRBJ2-2	many	TGCAGTGCTAGAGTAGAGGGGGACACCGGGGAGCTGTTTTTT	CSARVEGDTGELFF
TRBV6-2/TRBV6-3	TRBD2	TRBJ2-2	few	TGTGCCAGCAAGGGGCTAGCGGGGGTCACCGGGGAGCTGTTTTTT	CASKGLAGVTGELFF